The sample holds a few counts of the clone carrying this T cell receptor beta chain. The antigen remains unidentified. Unique molecular identifiers (one per individual cDNA molecule) were attached. In TCRdb, the 5' RACE reads were re-called with MiXCR into one record per CDR3 protein. The sample includes over 95,000 distinct CDR3 sequences, approximately 16% seen only once; the top ten take 0.95% to 1.5%. The source of the sample is a study of early T cells in non-severe SARS-CoV-2 infection. Background on the study: The authors sequenced bulk RNA from unsorted whole blood, leaving chains unpaired.

Germline assignment: CDR1 SNHLY and CDR2 FYNNEI. The V gene lost 10 bases and the J gene lost 0 bases, with 16 bases spanning the gap. The CDR3 length is 15 residues. Notes on the study in general: Private and CD4 specificities were missed by VDJdb matching, skewed to anti-spike CD8.

This sequence originates from an adult who was a healthcare worker with PCR-confirmed SARS-CoV-2 infection or an uninfected control (not recorded which). V and J are TRBV2 and TRBJ1-3, with unresolved D. Sequencing used whole blood. CDR3 amino acids: CATHQRRSSGNTIYF. The CDR3 bases are TGTGCCACCCATCAAAGACGAAGCTCTGGAAACACCATATATTTT.